These T cell receptor beta chains were read from a single sample in a study of beta chain features in type 1 diabetes. Generated by immunoSEQ multiplex PCR, the TCRdb table keeps only in-frame clones and is missing some. This table has 850,000 to 900,000 clones, roughly 15% appearing once. Sequenced material: naive CD4+ T cells from blood. These receptors were obtained from a woman under 30 in good health. CDR3s include the opening cysteine and the closing phenylalanine or tryptophan. A D gene is named only where the DNA matches it firmly. A row's size may be missing; if present it is once, few, many or a size class.

j_call	clone_size	v_call	d_call	cdr3_aa	cdr3_nt
TRBJ2-1	-	TRBV10-2	-	CASEVGPGLNEQFF	TGCGCCTCAGAGGTGGGCCCGGGTCTCAATGAGCAGTTCTTC
TRBJ1-1	few	TRBV29-1	-	CSVGGILNTEAFF	TGCAGCGTTGGGGGCATCCTGAACACTGAAGCTTTCTTT
TRBJ1-1	few	TRBV7-9	-	CASLSGTRYTEAFF	TGTGCCAGTCTCTCGGGGACAAGATACACTGAAGCTTTCTTT
TRBJ1-5	-	TRBV19	-	CASRREGGGSNQPQHF	TGTGCCAGTAGACGGGAGGGCGGGGGCAGCAATCAGCCCCAGCATTTT
TRBJ1-1	-	TRBV29-1	TRBD1	CSARDRGLNTEAFF	TGCAGCGCAAGGGACAGGGGATTGAACACTGAAGCTTTCTTT
TRBJ2-1	-	TRBV7-9	TRBD1	CASSLGDRRHNEQFF	TGTGCCAGCAGCTTAGGGGACAGGAGACACAATGAGCAGTTCTTC
TRBJ2-7	-	TRBV10-3	TRBD1	CAISGQGADEQYF	TGTGCCATCAGCGGACAGGGGGCGGACGAGCAGTACTTC
TRBJ1-2	-	TRBV2	-	CASSAEDHGYTF	TGTGCCAGCAGCGCTGAGGATCATGGCTACACCTTC
TRBJ1-5	few	TRBV6-5	TRBD1	CASRFGQGPNQPQHF	TGTGCCAGCAGATTTGGACAGGGCCCCAATCAGCCCCAGCATTTT
TRBJ2-2	-	TRBV2	-	CASTVFNANTGELFF	TGTGCCAGCACGGTCTTCAACGCGAACACCGGGGAGCTGTTTTTT
TRBJ2-1	-	TRBV19	-	CASSMRGASRSGNEQFF	TGTGCCAGTAGTATGCGAGGGGCGAGCCGCTCGGGCAATGAGCAGTTCTTC
TRBJ2-1	few	TRBV18	TRBD2	CASSPLAGGPVDEQFF	TGTGCCAGCTCACCACTTGCGGGAGGGCCCGTCGATGAGCAGTTCTTC
TRBJ2-5	few	TRBV29-1	-	CSVDRGALQTQYF	TGCAGCGTTGATCGGGGGGCTCTGCAGACCCAGTACTTC
TRBJ2-7	-	TRBV18	-	CASSPPATGVYEQYF	TGTGCCAGCTCACCACCAGCAACAGGAGTGTACGAGCAGTACTTC
TRBJ2-2	-	TRBV5-4	-	CASSIGSGSYANTGELFF	TGTGCCAGCAGCATCGGGTCGGGGAGTTACGCGAACACCGGGGAGCTGTTTTTT
TRBJ2-7	-	TRBV18	-	CASSPGAVEQYF	TGTGCCAGCTCGCCTGGGGCCGTCGAGCAGTACTTC
TRBJ2-7	few	TRBV29-1	TRBD1	CSAKGQESYEQYF	TGCAGCGCCAAGGGACAGGAGAGTTACGAGCAGTACTTC
TRBJ2-5	-	TRBV11-2	TRBD2	CASSFSSGQETQYF	TGTGCCAGCAGCTTTTCTAGCGGGCAAGAGACCCAGTACTTC
TRBJ2-5	-	TRBV7-2	TRBD2	CASSYGGTKETQYF	TGTGCCAGCAGCTACGGGGGGACCAAAGAGACCCAGTACTTC
TRBJ2-7	few	TRBV28	TRBD1	CASRRDRAGSYEQYF	TGTGCCAGCAGAAGAGACAGGGCGGGCTCCTACGAGCAGTACTTC
TRBJ2-7	few	TRBV7-2	TRBD2	CASSRIAGVYEQYF	TGTGCCAGCAGCCGAATAGCGGGGGTCTACGAGCAGTACTTC
TRBJ2-5	-	TRBV15	-	CATSRDQGGTETQYF	TGTGCCACCAGCAGAGACCAGGGGGGAACAGAGACCCAGTACTTC
TRBJ2-2	few	TRBV6-5	-	CASSPRTAYTGELFF	TGTGCCAGCAGTCCCCGGACAGCTTACACCGGGGAGCTGTTTTTT
TRBJ2-7	-	TRBV7-8	TRBD2	CASSQGLAGFYEQYF	TGTGCCAGCAGCCAAGGACTAGCGGGATTCTACGAGCAGTACTTC
TRBJ1-1	-	TRBV11-2	-	CASSWQQMMNTEAFF	TGTGCCAGCAGCTGGCAGCAGATGATGAACACTGAAGCTTTCTTT
TRBJ1-2	few	TRBV28	-	CASSRPSEGGGYTF	TGTGCCAGCAGCAGGCCCTCCGAGGGCGGCGGCTACACCTTC
TRBJ2-1	few	TRBV9	-	CASSVAWGGGEQFF	TGTGCCAGCAGCGTAGCTTGGGGTGGGGGTGAGCAGTTCTTC
TRBJ2-1	-	TRBV5-6	TRBD2	CASSLGLAGDLF	TGTGCCAGCAGCTTGGGACTAGCGGGAGACCTCTTC
TRBJ2-1	few	TRBV18	TRBD2	CASSPPESSGGKQFF	TGTGCCAGCTCACCTCCCGAGTCTAGCGGGGGGAAGCAGTTCTTC
TRBJ1-4	few	TRBV2	TRBD1	CASSVGQGREKLFF	TGTGCCAGCAGCGTGGGACAGGGAAGGGAAAAACTGTTTTTT
TRBJ2-5	few	TRBV28	-	CASSPSRETQYF	TGTGCCAGCAGCCCCAGTCGGGAGACCCAGTACTTC
TRBJ2-1	-	TRBV7-9	-	CASSPKDWNEQFF	TGTGCCAGCAGCCCAAAAGATTGGAATGAGCAGTTCTTC
TRBJ1-2	few	TRBV6-5	TRBD1	CASSDRADYGYTF	TGTGCCAGCAGTGACAGGGCTGACTATGGCTACACCTTC
TRBJ1-1	-	TRBV5-1	-	CASSVRGLGNTEAFF	TGCGCCAGCAGTGTCCGAGGGCTCGGGAACACTGAAGCTTTCTTT
TRBJ2-5	-	TRBV9	-	CASSATEETQYF	TGTGCCAGCAGCGCAACTGAAGAGACCCAGTACTTC
TRBJ2-7	few	TRBV7-8	-	CASSSEVRGQGTYSSYEQYF	TGTGCCAGCAGCTCCGAGGTACGGGGCCAAGGAACATACAGCTCCTACGAGCAGTACTTC
TRBJ2-7	few	TRBV6-6	-	CASRFPGTLYEQYF	TGTGCCAGCAGGTTTCCCGGGACACTGTACGAGCAGTACTTC